A single sample is the source of the 21 T cell receptor beta chains below, sequenced in a study of blood T cells in healthy people across ages. For the second PCR, which ran for about 6 to 12 cycles, a sample-barcoded 5' primer and a J-beta primer mix were used. TCRdb reprocessed the 5' RACE reads via MiXCR and lists one record per CDR3 protein. The sample yields 1.2 million to 1.5 million distinct CDR3 sequences, 40% to 50% seen once. Sequenced material: blood. Receptors were obtained from a woman in her late teens or twenties in good health.

This clonotype was counted between two and nine times. Here the CDR3 DNA reads TGTGCCAGCAGTTTATCTGGCCCCATCCTGGGCAATGAGCAGTTCTTC. It specifies CASSLSGPILGNEQFF. The J gene is TRBJ2-1, the V gene TRBV28; D gene uncertain. CDR3 length equals 16 residues. Germline values: CDR1 MDHEN, CDR2 SYDVKM. V was trimmed by 1 base and J by 6 bases, leaving 16 bases between them.

J is TRBJ2-3 and V is TRBV27; D call uncertain. This CDR3 is built from 15 residues. Germline loops: CDR1 MNHEY, CDR2 SMNVEV (reference sequence). Trimming took 6 bases from V and 0 from J, leaving 13 bases between them. DNA of the CDR3: TGTGCCAGCAGGACGGGCACTGTGAGCACAGATACGCAGTATTTT. It specifies CASRTGTVSTDTQYF.

This clonotype was seen only once. The V and J genes are TRBV19 and TRBJ1-1; no clear D. With 7 bases removed from V and 1 base from J, the gap between germline ends came to 10 bases. Germline loops: CDR1 LNHDA, CDR2 SQIVND (reference sequence). This CDR3 has 13 amino acids. The CDR3 nucleotides are TGTGCCAGTATCCCGGGAAGGAACACTGAAGCTTTCTTT. This codes for CASIPGRNTEAFF.

On this clonotype: An end of the junction does not agree with germline; a read error may underlie this. The chain recombines TRBV14 with TRBJ2-1; the D is unclear. This CDR3 is 15 amino acids long. Germline CDR1 SGHDN, CDR2 FVKESK. Here the CDR3 DNA reads TGTGCCAGCAGCCGTGCTGGCGGATCTTACAAGGAGCAGTTCTTC. Translated, it gives CASSRAGGSYKEQFF.

The gene calls are TRBV20-1 and TRBJ2-5, with TRBD2 identical over 12 bases. V was pared by 6 bases and J by 2 bases, with 7 bases of the junction left unmatched. This CDR3 region has 15 residues. CDR1 is DFQATT and CDR2 is SNEGSKA in the germline V gene (reference sequence). CDR3 loop: CSAVPLAGGQETQYF. CDR3 nucleotides: TGCAGTGCGGTACCGCTAGCGGGGGGGCAAGAGACCCAGTACTTC.

The chain is built from TRBV20-1 and TRBJ1-2, with D unresolved. V shed 1 base and J shed 6 bases, with 18 bases lying between them. CDR1 is DFQATT, CDR2 SNEGSKA, per germline (reference sequence). The length of the CDR3 is 15 residues. CDR3 amino acids: CSARVLGRAPDGYTF. CDR3 nucleotides: TGCAGTGCTAGAGTCCTCGGGAGGGCACCGGATGGCTACACCTTC.

The chain recombines TRBV3-1 with TRBJ2-5; 7 bases agree with TRBD1. The closer fit of TRBJ2-7 to the DNA end suggests the J call may be wrong. Germline V lookup: CDR1 LGHDT, CDR2 YNNKEL (reference sequence). The CDR3 is 14 amino acids. CDR3 in DNA: TGTGCCAGCAGCCTGTACAAGGGGGCGAACGAGCAGTACTTC. Protein sequence: CASSLYKGANEQYF.

The rearrangement uses TRBV12-3 or TRBV12-4 and TRBJ2-7, with D tentatively TRBD1 (6 bases). V was clipped by 0 bases and J by 6 bases, with 12 bases between them. The CDR3 has 14 residues. The CDR3 here is CASSLAGARGEQYF. Here the CDR3 DNA reads TGTGCCAGCAGTTTAGCGGGGGCAAGGGGCGAGCAGTACTTC.

There are a few counts of this clonotype. This chain links TRBV28 with TRBJ2-1, with 7 bases lining up with TRBD2. V dropped 7 bases and J dropped 6; count of bases not matched to a gene: 6. Germline V gives CDR1 MDHEN, CDR2 SYDVKM. The CDR3 runs 13 residues. CDR3 loop: CASTPGGINEQFF. The CDR3 nucleotides are TGTGCCAGCACCCCCGGGGGGATCAATGAGCAGTTCTTC.

This clonotype was detected a few times. The rearrangement links TRBV29-1 to TRBJ2-1; a weak D match, TRBD1 (6 bases). Germline V gives CDR1 SQVTM, CDR2 ANQGSEA. The length of the CDR3 is 14 residues. V was trimmed by 5 bases and J by 7 bases, leaving 18 bases between them. The DNA for the CDR3 is TGCAGCGTTACCATAACAGGGAAGTCGAATGAGCAGTTCTTC. It specifies CSVTITGKSNEQFF.

V gene TRBV20-1 combines with J gene TRBJ2-5; 7 bases align to TRBD2. Germline CDR1 is DFQATT and CDR2 is SNEGSKA (reference sequence). The CDR3 has 15 residues. Trimming at V came to 0 bases and at J to 6 bases, leaving 10 bases not matched to a gene. The CDR3 DNA reads TGCAGTGCTAGAGATAGAGCGGGGCCCCTACAGACCCAGTACTTC. It is translated as CSARDRAGPLQTQYF.

The chain couples TRBV7-9 to TRBJ1-2; D gene unclear. CDR1 is SEHNR, CDR2 FQNEAQ, per germline (reference sequence). Trimming shortened V by 2 bases and J by 3 bases, and 16 bases separated the two germline ends. This CDR3 has 16 residues. The CDR3 sequence: CASSLSGRTDYYGYTF. The CDR3 DNA is TGTGCCAGCAGCTTATCGGGCAGGACTGACTACTATGGCTACACCTTC.

The chain employs TRBV4-1 and TRBJ2-1, with unresolved D. This CDR3 is built from 13 residues. Germline V gives CDR1 MGHRA, CDR2 YSYEKL. Between the trimmed V and J ends, which lost 4 bases and 1 base, there was a span of 5 bases. In DNA, the CDR3 is TGCGCCAGCAGCCGGGTTTCCTACAATGAGCAGTTCTTC. It yields the protein CASSRVSYNEQFF.

The V call is TRBV4-1, the J call TRBJ2-7, with 7 positions matching TRBD2. The CDR3 length is 17 residues. Germline-derived CDR1 and CDR2 are MGHRA and YSYEKL. V was clipped by 1 base and J by 0 bases; unmatched bases: 9. This CDR3 reads CASSQVVAGESSYEQYF. CDR3 sequence (DNA): TGCGCCAGCAGCCAAGTAGTGGCGGGGGAGAGCTCCTACGAGCAGTACTTC.

V usage is TRBV11-2 and J usage is TRBJ2-2, with D perhaps matching TRBD1 (6 bases). The CDR3 extends over 17 amino acids. Germline V gene lookup returns CDR1 SGHAT and CDR2 FQNNGV. Deletions cut 5 bases from V and 2 bases from J, with 18 bases between. CDR3 in amino acids: CASSAVQGSRNTGELFF. In nucleotides, the CDR3 is TGTGCCAGCAGCGCCGTACAGGGAAGTAGAAACACCGGGGAGCTGTTTTTT.

The genes are TRBV6-1 and TRBJ1-1; D gene unclear. The CDR3 has 11 amino acids. The V gene lost 2 bases and the J gene lost 6 bases, with 4 bases spanning the gap. The germline gives CDR1 MNHNS, CDR2 SASEGT. CDR3 amino acids: CASSELAEAFF. The CDR3 nucleotides are TGTGCCAGCAGTGAATTGGCTGAAGCTTTCTTT.

The chain joins TRBV28 to TRBJ2-1, with D perhaps matching TRBD1 (5 bases). The germline gives CDR1 MDHEN, CDR2 SYDVKM. Trimming pared 5 bases from V and 5 bases from J, leaving 19 bases between. The CDR3 spans 16 residues. The CDR3 spells CASSGYSGSSDNEQFF. Written as DNA, the CDR3 is TGTGCCAGCAGTGGTTATTCAGGGTCGTCCGACAATGAGCAGTTCTTC.

V usage is TRBV15 and J usage is TRBJ2-5, with 9 bases matching TRBD2. V was clipped by 3 bases and J by 5 bases; unmatched bases: 13. Germline V lookup: CDR1 LNHNV, CDR2 YYDKDF (reference sequence). The CDR3 is 17 amino acids. CDR3 amino acids: CATSSGLLAGVGETQYF. As DNA, the CDR3 is TGTGCCACCAGCAGCGGCCTTTTAGCGGGAGTAGGTGAGACCCAGTACTTC.

Concerning this clonotype: Since a far larger clone is one base different, this is likely a read error. The chain employs TRBV29-1 and TRBJ2-3; maybe TRBD1 (6 bases). The germline gives CDR1 SQVTM, CDR2 ANQGSEA. The CDR3 contains 13 residues. Written as DNA, the CDR3 is TGCGGCGTTGAGGCAGGGGGCACAGATACGCAGTATTTT. This encodes CGVEAGGTDTQYF.

The chain couples TRBV10-3 to TRBJ2-1; 7 nucleotides align to TRBD2. Germline values: CDR1 ENHRY, CDR2 SYGVKD. Losses at the gene ends were 3 bases for V and 3 bases for J; bases not matched to a gene: 5. The CDR3 covers 15 residues. CDR3 DNA sequence: TGTGCCATCAGTGAAGGACTAGGAATCTACAATGAGCAGTTCTTC. Its translation: CAISEGLGIYNEQFF.

There are a few counts of this clonotype. V gene TRBV9 combines with J gene TRBJ1-1; D perhaps matches TRBD1 (6 bases). V shed 3 bases and J shed 0 bases, with 9 bases lying between them. Germline lookup yields CDR1 SGDLS and CDR2 YYNGEE. The CDR3 consists of 14 residues. CDR3 in amino acids: CASSENRVNTEAFF. CDR3 DNA: TGTGCCAGCAGCGAGAACAGGGTGAACACTGAAGCTTTCTTT.